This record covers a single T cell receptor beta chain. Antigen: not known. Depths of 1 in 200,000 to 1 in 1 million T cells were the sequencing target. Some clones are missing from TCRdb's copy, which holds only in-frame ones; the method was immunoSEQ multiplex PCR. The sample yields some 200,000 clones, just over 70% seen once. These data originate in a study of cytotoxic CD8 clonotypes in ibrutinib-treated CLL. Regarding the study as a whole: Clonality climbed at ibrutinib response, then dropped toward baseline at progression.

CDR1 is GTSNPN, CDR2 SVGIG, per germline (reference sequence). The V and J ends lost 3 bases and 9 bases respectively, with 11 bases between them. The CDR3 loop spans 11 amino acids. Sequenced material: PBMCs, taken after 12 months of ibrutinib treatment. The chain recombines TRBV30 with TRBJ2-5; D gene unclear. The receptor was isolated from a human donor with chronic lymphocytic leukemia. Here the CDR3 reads CAWSGGPSQYF. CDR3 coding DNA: TGTGCCTGGAGCGGCGGCCCTTCCCAGTACTTC.